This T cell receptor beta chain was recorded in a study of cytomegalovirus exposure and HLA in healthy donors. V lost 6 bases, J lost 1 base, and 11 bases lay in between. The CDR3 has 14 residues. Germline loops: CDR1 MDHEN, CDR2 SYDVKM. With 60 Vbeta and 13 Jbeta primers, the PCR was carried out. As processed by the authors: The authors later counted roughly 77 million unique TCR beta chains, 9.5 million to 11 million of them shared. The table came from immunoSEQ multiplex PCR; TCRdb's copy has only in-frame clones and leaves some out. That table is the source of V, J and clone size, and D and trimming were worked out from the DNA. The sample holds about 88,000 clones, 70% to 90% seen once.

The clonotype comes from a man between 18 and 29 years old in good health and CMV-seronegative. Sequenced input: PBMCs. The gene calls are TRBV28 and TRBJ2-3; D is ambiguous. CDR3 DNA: TGTGCCAGCAGCACGCCCCCGGGCACAGATACGCAGTATTTT. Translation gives CASSTPPGTDTQYF.